One sample yielded the 26 T cell receptor beta chains listed below, sequenced in a study of cytomegalovirus exposure and HLA in healthy donors (TCRdb year 2017). The protocol used for the library was the immunoSEQ multiplex PCR assay. For the multiplex PCR, a mixture combining 60 forward primers for TCR Vbeta segments and 13 reverse primers for TCR Jbeta segments was used. In TCRdb, the immuneACCESS table is reduced to in-frame sequences with V and J assigned. These tables do not hold every clone; where another copy was compared, an unresolved V gene accounts for under half, and the others remain unexplained. The sample table lists approximately 150,000 clones, approximately 78% of them with a count of one. Around 2.3% of the sample is in the top ten clones. The sample was PBMCs. Receptors originate from a human donor in good health.

CDR3 in amino acids: CASSLRAAGAKNIQYF. DNA of the CDR3: TGTGCCAGCAGCTTGAGGGCCGCGGGGGCCAAAAACATTCAGTACTTC. V usage is TRBV7-8 and J usage is TRBJ2-4, with a tentative D call TRBD2 (6 bases). The V and J ends lost 3 bases and 1 base respectively, with 13 bases between them. This CDR3 contains 16 residues. Germline loops: CDR1 SGHVS, CDR2 FQNEAQ.

As regards this clone: The junction does not match germline at one end; this may be a read error. The chain has TRBV7-9 and TRBJ2-7, with D perhaps assigned TRBD1 or TRBD2 (5 bases each). The CDR3 runs 12 residues. In germline, CDR1 is SEHNR, CDR2 FQNEAQ (reference sequence). CDR3 DNA: TGTTCCAGCAGCTTAGCAGGGAGCGAGCAGTACTTC. Protein: CSSSLAGSEQYF.

This chain links TRBV27 with TRBJ1-5, with unresolved D. Trimming left V 3 bases short and J 2 bases short, with 2 bases between. There are 12 residues in the CDR3. Per germline, CDR1 MNHEY and CDR2 SMNVEV (reference sequence). DNA for the CDR3: TGTGCCAGCAGTTTCGGCAATCAGCCCCAGCATTTT. It specifies CASSFGNQPQHF.

The rearrangement links TRBV12-5 to TRBJ1-1, with D maybe TRBD1 (6 bases). The germline V and J ends were trimmed by 5 bases and 8 bases, with 12 bases remaining between them. The CDR3 is made up of 12 amino acids. Germline V gene sequence: CDR1 LGHNT, CDR2 FRNRAP. The CDR3 here is CASGRDTGEAFF. CDR3 coding DNA: TGTGCTAGTGGTCGGGACACCGGGGAAGCTTTCTTT.

CDR3 region: CASSLRISWGPRELFF. The CDR3 DNA follows: TGTGCCAGCAGTTTGAGGATTAGCTGGGGCCCGCGGGAGCTGTTTTTT. The chain employs TRBV27 and TRBJ2-2, with a weak D call TRBD1 (5 bases). This CDR3 spans 16 amino acids. Germline V gene sequence: CDR1 MNHEY, CDR2 SMNVEV (reference sequence). The V end lost 3 bases, the J end lost 9 bases, and 20 bases lay between the germline ends.

The V and J genes are TRBV6-1 and TRBJ2-2, with a weak D call TRBD1 (5 bases). V dropped 5 bases and J dropped 3 bases, with 13 bases sitting between them. Germline CDR1 reads MNHNS; CDR2 reads SASEGT. The CDR3 has 15 residues. As DNA, the CDR3 is TGTGCCAGCAGTCTCTACGACAGCTACACCGGGGAGCTGTTTTTT. Protein: CASSLYDSYTGELFF.

This chain joins TRBV6-1 and TRBJ1-3, with TRBD1 matching over 8 bases. This CDR3 has 14 residues. The ends lost 8 bases at V and 3 bases at J; junction bases unmatched: 6. Germline CDR1 reads MNHNS; CDR2 reads SASEGT. The CDR3 here is CASFDRGGGNTIYF. The DNA of the CDR3 is TGTGCCAGCTTTGACAGGGGAGGTGGAAACACCATATATTTT.

The V call is TRBV7-3, the J call TRBJ2-1; 10 nucleotides agree with TRBD1. The junction had 11 bases not matched to a gene; V was cut back by 3 bases and J by 12 bases. The CDR3 has 15 amino acids. From germline, CDR1 is SGHTA and CDR2 FQGTGA. The CDR3 here is CASSLTGTGDLMQFF. In DNA, the CDR3 is TGTGCCAGCAGCTTGACCGGGACAGGGGACCTAATGCAGTTCTTC.

This clone was recorded only once. This chain links TRBV30 with TRBJ1-3, with D uncertain. V lost 5 bases to trimming and J lost 2 bases, with 7 bases between them. CDR3 size: 12 residues. Germline-derived CDR1 and CDR2 are GTSNPN and SVGIG (reference sequence). CDR3 protein: CAWAGTGNTIYF. The CDR3 coding sequence is TGTGCCTGGGCGGGGACTGGAAACACCATATATTTT.

This clone was detected a few times. The chain employs TRBV27 and TRBJ1-2; D remains unclear. CDR1 MNHEY and CDR2 SMNVEV come from the germline V gene (reference sequence). There are 13 residues in the CDR3. V was pared by 10 bases and J by 1 base, with 13 bases between. The CDR3 sequence is CAILVFGNYGYTF. Here the CDR3 DNA reads TGTGCCATACTAGTTTTTGGTAACTATGGCTACACCTTC.

The chain couples TRBV2 to TRBJ1-1; 9 nucleotides align to TRBD1. The germline V gene encodes CDR1 SNHLY and CDR2 FYNNEI. The CDR3 runs 13 residues. Trimming took 2 bases from V and 10 from J; bases not matched to a gene: 5. CDR3 protein: CASSERTGVRAFF. The CDR3 DNA reads TGTGCCAGCAGTGAAAGGACAGGGGTGAGAGCTTTCTTT.

V usage is TRBV28 and J usage is TRBJ1-4; D call uncertain. The V and J ends lost 6 bases and 4 bases respectively, with 3 bases between them. Germline lookup yields CDR1 MDHEN and CDR2 SYDVKM. The CDR3 covers 11 residues. DNA of the CDR3: TGTGCCAGCAGGCGTAATGAAAAACTGTTTTTT. Translated: CASRRNEKLFF.

This sequence joins TRBV5-1 and TRBJ2-7; 7 bases map to TRBD1. The CDR3 is 15 residues long. Germline V gives CDR1 SGHRS, CDR2 YFSETQ. The trim removed 4 bases at V and 2 bases at J, leaving 9 bases unmatched. The CDR3 protein is CASSRQGTTAYEQYF. DNA of the CDR3: TGCGCCAGCAGCCGACAGGGCACGACCGCCTACGAGCAGTACTTC.

CDR3 protein: CASSEALETEVSYEQYF. The CDR3 nucleotides read TGTGCCAGCAGTGAAGCGCTTGAGACAGAGGTGTCCTACGAGCAGTACTTC. The chain uses TRBV6-1 and TRBJ2-7, with D possibly being TRBD1 (5 bases). The CDR3 runs to 17 residues. Trimming left V 0 bases short and J 1 base short, with 16 bases between. From germline, CDR1 is MNHNS and CDR2 SASEGT.

This rearrangement joins TRBV6-5 to TRBJ1-2; TRBD1 matches 7 bases. V lost 6 bases and J lost 6; bases outside the gene matches: 7. This CDR3 spans 13 amino acids. Germline lookup yields CDR1 MNHEY and CDR2 SVGAGI. The CDR3 sequence: CASSRTDRDGYTF. The CDR3 bases are TGTGCCAGCAGCCGAACCGACAGGGATGGCTACACCTTC.

This chain uses TRBV7-6 with TRBJ2-5; 7 bases agree with TRBD1. The CDR3 is made up of 13 amino acids. V lost 6 bases and J lost 4; bases outside the gene matches: 5. CDR1 and CDR2 (germline): SGHVS, FNYEAQ. The CDR3 loop reads CASRGDSRETQYF. The DNA for the CDR3 is TGTGCCAGCAGAGGGGACAGCAGAGAGACCCAGTACTTC.

Here the CDR3 reads CASSDRGPGNTIYF. The CDR3 region has the DNA TGTGCCAGCAGCGACAGGGGGCCTGGAAACACCATATATTTT. V usage is TRBV27 and J usage is TRBJ1-3; 10 bases line up with TRBD1. CDR3 length: 14 residues. Germline CDR1 is MNHEY and CDR2 is SMNVEV (reference sequence). The junction had 1 base not matched to a gene; V was cut back by 6 bases and J by 2 bases.

This clone was detected a few times. The chain carries TRBV19 and TRBJ1-1; 7 bases align to TRBD1. Germline CDR1 and CDR2: LNHDA and SQIVND (reference sequence). V trimming: 6 bases; J trimming: 0 bases; junction bases outside the gene matches: 7. This CDR3 comprises 15 residues. The CDR3, as DNA: TGTGCCAGTAGCCCCCACGGGACAGTGAACACTGAAGCTTTCTTT. Its translation: CASSPHGTVNTEAFF.

CDR3 protein: CASSVGGGGVETQYF. The CDR3 coding sequence is TGTGCCAGCAGCGTAGGCGGGGGCGGGGTCGAGACCCAGTACTTC. The V call is TRBV9, the J call TRBJ2-5; tentatively, D is TRBD2 (7 bases). Germline lookup yields CDR1 SGDLS and CDR2 YYNGEE. The CDR3 contains 15 residues. The V end lost 0 bases, the J end lost 5 bases, and 14 bases lay between the germline ends.

The chain uses TRBV19 and TRBJ2-7, with D maybe TRBD1 (6 bases). The CDR3 totals 15 residues. Trimming cost V 3 bases and J 2 bases, with 14 bases left between them. The germline V gene encodes CDR1 LNHDA and CDR2 SQIVND (reference sequence). The CDR3 spells CASSMSDRRPYEQYF. CDR3 DNA: TGTGCCAGTAGTATGTCTGACAGGCGCCCCTACGAGCAGTACTTC. Full variable domain (outside the CDR3, taken from reference TRBV19 and TRBJ2-7): DGGITQSPKYLFRKEGQNVTLSCEQNLNHDAMYWYRQDPGQGLRLIYYSQIVNDFQKGDIAEGYSVSREKKESFPLTVTSAQKNPTAFYLCASSMSDRRPYEQYFGPGTRLTVT.

The chain couples TRBV9 to TRBJ2-7; possibly TRBD1 for D (5 bases). Per germline, CDR1 SGDLS and CDR2 YYNGEE. Between the trimmed V and J ends, which lost 3 bases and 0 bases, there was a span of 13 bases. The CDR3 sequence is 15 residues long. CDR3 in DNA: TGTGCCAGCAGCGCAGATAGGGGCCCCTCCTACGAGCAGTACTTC. It encodes CASSADRGPSYEQYF.

The genes are TRBV5-1 and TRBJ1-3; TRBD1 is a possible D gene (5 bases). This CDR3 comprises 15 residues. Trimming shortened V by 0 bases and J by 4 bases, and 11 bases separated the two germline ends. CDR1 is SGHRS, CDR2 YFSETQ, per germline. Written as DNA, the CDR3 is TGCGCCAGCAGCTTGGAAGGGGACTCGGGAAACACCATATATTTT. It encodes CASSLEGDSGNTIYF.

The gene calls are TRBV7-6 and TRBJ2-1; 12 bases align to TRBD2. This CDR3 has 17 residues. Per the germline V gene, CDR1 is SGHVS and CDR2 is FNYEAQ. The trim removed 5 bases at V and 4 bases at J, leaving 9 bases unmatched. The CDR3 sequence: CASSPRSSGGAYNEQFF. The CDR3 nucleotides read TGTGCCAGCAGCCCCCGTTCTAGCGGGGGGGCTTACAATGAGCAGTTCTTC.

The chain recombines TRBV7-2 with TRBJ2-7; 8 bases are shared with TRBD1. The V and J ends lost 5 bases and 6 bases, in that order; junction bases with no gene match: 9. CDR1 SGHTA and CDR2 FQGNSA come from the germline V gene. CDR3 length equals 14 residues. The CDR3 region is CASSRMATGVEQYF. The CDR3 coding sequence is TGTGCCAGCAGCCGTATGGCGACAGGGGTCGAGCAGTACTTC.

The genes are TRBV4-3 and TRBJ1-3; D gene uncertain. CDR3 length: 15 amino acids. Trimming left V 1 base short and J 2 bases short, with 9 bases between. Germline V CDR1 and CDR2: LGHNA, YSLEER. The CDR3 DNA reads TGCGCCAGCAGCCAAGGCGCACGGGCTGGAAACACCATATATTTT. The encoded protein is CASSQGARAGNTIYF.

The gene calls are TRBV2 and TRBJ2-5; D is undetermined. In germline, CDR1 is SNHLY, CDR2 FYNNEI. The V end was cut by 6 bases, the J end by 11 bases, with 13 bases between. This CDR3 has 11 residues. CDR3 in DNA: TGTGCCAGCAGCATGTCCTTGGAGCAGTACTTC. Protein: CASSMSLEQYF.